Detailed here is one T cell receptor (beta chain). Antigen: not known. At one end, the junction sequence differs from germline, possibly due to a read error. These data are taken from a study of shared clonotypes between healthy human individuals. Study-wide results and caveats: The genetic and exposure-history diversity represented was limited by few donors. Sorted-subset sequencing, rarefaction showed, was incomplete despite large depth. Estimated richness was generally greater in naive than memory subsets.

The CDR3 totals 16 residues. CDR1 and CDR2 (germline): MNHNS, SASEGT. TCRdb's copy holds only in-frame clones and misses some; the assay was immunoSEQ multiplex PCR. The sample has approximately 2.5 million clones, 93% seen once; the top ten hold roughly 0.36%. This TCR was recovered from a man in his late teens or twenties in good health. Some clones in this sample may be carry-over from other donors' samples. The chain couples TRBV6-1 to TRBJ2-3, with 9 bases aligning to TRBD2. The sample taken for sequencing was naive CD4+ T cells from PBMCs. The subset denotes: CD45RA+ positively selected. CDR3: CASSEADLLAGHTQYF. For the CDR3, the DNA is TGTGCCAGCAGTGAAGCCGACTTACTAGCGGGTCATACCCAGTATTTT.